The 17 T cell receptor beta chains reported below all come from one sample, sequenced in a study of blood T cell repertoires in COVID-19. Clones were read by immunoSEQ multiplex PCR, and TCRdb kept only the in-frame ones, dropping some. Among 140,000 to 150,000 clones listed, about 83% were seen once. What was sequenced was peripheral blood. Source of these receptors: a woman aged 50 to 65 with active or convalescent COVID-19.

V is TRBV4-1 and J is TRBJ1-1; D perhaps matches TRBD1 (5 bases). The CDR3 runs 14 residues. Trimming removed 4 bases at V and 5 bases at J, with 14 bases between. Germline CDR1 MGHRA, CDR2 YSYEKL. The CDR3 DNA is TGCGCCAGCAGCCTCCAATGGGGGGAGACTGAAGCTTTCTTT. Residues: CASSLQWGETEAFF.

The V call is TRBV5-1, the J call TRBJ2-7; 7 nucleotides match TRBD1. Trimming at V came to 2 bases and at J to 4 bases, leaving 9 bases not matched to a gene. Germline lookup yields CDR1 SGHRS and CDR2 YFSETQ. The length of the CDR3 is 15 residues. The CDR3 bases are TGCGCCAGCAGCTTTGATACGGGACAGACTTACGAGCAGTACTTC. This sequence encodes CASSFDTGQTYEQYF.

The J gene is TRBJ2-1, the V gene TRBV7-3; possibly TRBD2 for D (6 bases). The CDR3 extends over 16 amino acids. Germline values: CDR1 SGHTA, CDR2 FQGTGA. The ends were cut back, 5 bases at V and 7 bases at J, with 21 bases in the middle. The CDR3 loop is CASSPNRAGRLNEQFF. The CDR3 DNA is TGTGCCAGCAGCCCAAATCGCGCGGGGAGACTAAATGAGCAGTTCTTC.

This rearrangement joins TRBV10-3 to TRBJ1-2, with D possibly matching TRBD1 (5 bases). The ends were cut back, 7 bases at V and 8 bases at J, with 17 bases in the middle. Per germline, CDR1 ENHRY and CDR2 SYGVKD. The CDR3 is 13 amino acids. CDR3 nucleotide sequence: TGTGCCATCACCGGAGCGGGGGGAGAAGGCTACACCTTC. It encodes CAITGAGGEGYTF.

The rearrangement links TRBV5-5 to TRBJ1-1; 8 positions match TRBD1. The J segment lost 0 bases and the V segment lost 4 bases, leaving 8 bases of the junction unmatched. The germline gives CDR1 SGHKS, CDR2 YYEKEE (reference sequence). The CDR3 runs 16 residues. In nucleotides, the CDR3 is TGTGCCAGCAGCCCTGGGACAGGACGGCTGAACACTGAAGCTTTCTTT. Its protein is CASSPGTGRLNTEAFF.

The gene calls are TRBV5-8 and TRBJ2-3; 8 positions match TRBD1. V lost 1 base, J lost 5 bases, and 6 bases stayed unmatched. Germline CDR1 and CDR2: SGHTS and YDEGEE. CDR3 size: 15 residues. The CDR3 protein is CASSLRGQALDTQYF. The DNA for the CDR3 is TGTGCCAGCAGCTTGAGGGGACAGGCCCTAGATACGCAGTATTTT.

V and J are TRBV6-6 and TRBJ1-2, with 8 bases matching TRBD1. This CDR3 is 17 amino acids long. Trimming removed 5 bases from V and 5 bases from J; junction bases left unmatched: 16. Germline loops: CDR1 MNHNY, CDR2 SVGAGI (reference sequence). The CDR3 nucleotides read TGTGCCAGCAGTCTTCTACTCTGGGACAGGCCGATTTATGGCTACACCTTC. Translated, it gives CASSLLLWDRPIYGYTF.

The chain combines TRBV19 with TRBJ2-7; D ambiguous. The CDR3 contains 15 residues. Trimming left V 3 bases short and J 4 bases short, with 16 bases between. The V gene's germline CDR1 is LNHDA and CDR2 SQIVND (reference sequence). Written as DNA, the CDR3 is TGTGCCAGTAGTATTGGATCAGGAAACGAGTACGAGCAGTACTTC. Amino acids: CASSIGSGNEYEQYF.

The count of this clone is one. J is TRBJ1-2 and V is TRBV10-1; 9 bases are a match to TRBD1. The germline CDR1 and CDR2 sequences are WNHNN and SYGVQD (reference sequence). Losses at the gene ends were 10 bases for V and 3 bases for J; bases not matched to a gene: 9. The length of the CDR3 is 14 residues. CDR3 in DNA: TGCGCCACCATCCGGGACAGGGTTGACTATGGCTACACCTTC. Translating it yields CATIRDRVDYGYTF.

This chain links TRBV3-1 (or the pseudogene TRBV3-2) with TRBJ2-2, with TRBD1 matching over 8 bases. J lost 7 bases, V lost 7 bases, and 8 bases had no gene match. The CDR3 contains 14 residues. Germline CDR1 reads LGHDT; CDR2 reads YNNKEL (reference sequence). DNA of the CDR3: TGTGCCAGCAACCCTCGACAGGGGTTCGGGGAGCTGTTTTTT. Translating it yields CASNPRQGFGELFF.

This clone has just a few counts. CDR3 nucleotide sequence: TGTGCCAGCAGTTTAAGCGGAGTTACGAGCAATCAGCCCCAGCATTTT. Its protein product is CASSLSGVTSNQPQHF. The rearrangement joins TRBV27 to TRBJ1-5; no definite D call. The CDR3 runs 16 residues. Trimming removed 2 bases from V and 1 base from J, with 12 bases in between. In germline, CDR1 is MNHEY, CDR2 SMNVEV (reference sequence).

The rearrangement links TRBV7-9 to TRBJ2-5, with 10 bases fitting TRBD1. There are 16 residues in the CDR3. Trimming cost V 5 bases and J 0 bases; bases outside gene matches: 6. Germline CDR1 reads SEHNR; CDR2 reads FQNEAQ (reference sequence). CDR3 nucleotides: TGTGCCAGCAGCCCCCCGGGGACAGGGGACCAAGAGACCCAGTACTTC. It specifies CASSPPGTGDQETQYF.

This sequence joins TRBV19 and TRBJ1-3, with 8 bases lining up with TRBD1. V gave up 4 bases and J gave up 1 base; unmatched junction bases: 9. This CDR3 is built from 17 residues. Germline assignment: CDR1 LNHDA and CDR2 SQIVND (reference sequence). In DNA form, the CDR3 reads TGTGCCAGTAGTACCACGAGACAGGGGCCTTCTGGAAACACCATATATTTT. The encoded protein is CASSTTRQGPSGNTIYF.

The genes are TRBV28 and TRBJ2-1; D may be TRBD1 (6 bases). V was pared by 4 bases and J by 10 bases, with 8 bases between. This CDR3 has 11 amino acids. Per the germline V gene, CDR1 is MDHEN and CDR2 is SYDVKM. Written as DNA, the CDR3 is TGTGCCAGCAGTTACAGGGACGAGCAGTTCTTC. This gives the protein CASSYRDEQFF.

The chain links TRBV11-2 to TRBJ2-6; D is ambiguous. This CDR3 comprises 16 residues. The germline gives CDR1 SGHAT, CDR2 FQNNGV. The V and J ends lost 5 bases and 0 bases respectively, with 11 bases between them. CDR3 sequence reads: CASSPPVLSGANVLTF. As DNA, the CDR3 is TGTGCCAGCAGCCCACCAGTTCTCTCTGGGGCCAACGTCCTGACTTTC.

This chain links TRBV27 with TRBJ2-3, with 14 bases matching TRBD2. The length of the CDR3 is 16 residues. V lost 3 bases to trimming and J lost 4 bases; unmatched junction nucleotides: 3. The germline CDR1 and CDR2 sequences are MNHEY and SMNVEV (reference sequence). CDR3 bases: TGTGCCAGCAGTTTCGGGACTAGCGGGAGTCCAGATACGCAGTATTTT. Amino acids: CASSFGTSGSPDTQYF.

This chain connects TRBV11-3 to TRBJ2-5; 7 positions match TRBD1. This CDR3 region has 16 residues. V lost 4 bases and J lost 3; bases outside the gene matches: 11. The V gene's germline CDR1 is SGHNT and CDR2 YENEEA. Here the CDR3 reads CASSSLYRQGKETQYF. CDR3 bases: TGTGCCAGCAGCTCCCTGTACCGACAGGGAAAAGAGACCCAGTACTTC.